The 32 T cell receptor beta chains given below trace back to one sample, sequenced in a study of a mutant IDH1 vaccine in newly diagnosed glioma. Their specific antigens are unknown. The time point: week 47, end of study. It was 300 ug of mutant IDH1 20-mer peptide that made up each vaccine dose, given with topical imiquimod. Using immunoSEQ multiplex PCR, the repertoire was profiled, and TCRdb retains in-frame clones only, with some absent. The sample has tens of thousands of clones; roughly four fifths are singletons. The source was PBMCs, collected from a glioma patient whose treatment included an IDH1 peptide vaccine. The receptors here all came from a man aged 25-40 years with glioma.

The gene calls are TRBV4-2 and TRBJ2-7; 7 nucleotides agree with TRBD2. Losses at the gene ends were 0 bases for V and 0 bases for J; bases not matched to a gene: 8. This CDR3 spans 17 amino acids. Germline CDR1 reads LGHNA; CDR2 reads YNFKEQ. In DNA form, the CDR3 reads TGTGCCAGCAGCCAAGAACGGTACAGCGGGGACTCCTACGAGCAGTACTTC. It yields the protein CASSQERYSGDSYEQYF.

The V and J genes are TRBV21-1 and TRBJ2-3. TRBV21-1 is labeled a pseudogene. The CDR3 is 14 residues long. For the CDR3, the DNA is TGTGCCAGCAGCAAAGAAGTCTCATCAGATACGCAGTATTTT. It specifies CASSKEVSSDTQYF.

The chain has TRBV6-4 and TRBJ2-7; D ambiguous. With 7 bases removed from V and 2 bases from J, the gap between germline ends came to 15 bases. Germline values: CDR1 MRHNA, CDR2 SNTAGT. The CDR3 totals 14 residues. CDR3 amino acids: CASIAFQDPYEQYF. CDR3 bases: TGTGCCAGCATAGCATTTCAGGACCCCTACGAGCAGTACTTC.

J is TRBJ2-1 and V is TRBV7-9, with 8 bases identical to TRBD2. The CDR3 has 16 amino acids. Germline assignment: CDR1 SEHNR and CDR2 FQNEAQ (reference sequence). Germline trimming cut 2 bases from V and 10 bases from J; bases unmatched to any gene: 13. CDR3 in DNA: TGTGCCAGCAGCTTACCTCCACTGACTAGCGCCGAGGAGCAGTTCTTC. Translating gives CASSLPPLTSAEEQFF.

The chain employs TRBV2 and TRBJ1-5; D not certain. The CDR3 covers 15 residues. V lost 6 bases to trimming and J lost 3 bases, with 15 bases between them. Germline V gene sequence: CDR1 SNHLY, CDR2 FYNNEI. CDR3 loop: CASSQQAGINQPQHF. CDR3 bases: TGTGCCAGCAGCCAACAAGCGGGGATCAATCAGCCCCAGCATTTT.

The rearrangement links TRBV5-1 to TRBJ2-2; a possible D gene is TRBD1 (7 bases). Trimming shortened V by 2 bases and J by 5 bases, and 13 bases separated the two germline ends. The CDR3 is 15 residues long. Per germline, CDR1 SGHRS and CDR2 YFSETQ. In DNA form, the CDR3 reads TGCGCCAGCAGCTTTAGCAGGGGGGATACCGGGGAGCTGTTTTTT. Encoded protein: CASSFSRGDTGELFF.

The V and J genes are TRBV9 and TRBJ1-2; 11 bases align to TRBD1. The CDR3 totals 12 residues. J lost 8 bases, V lost 6 bases, and 3 bases had no gene match. Looked up from germline, CDR1 is SGDLS and CDR2 is YYNGEE. CDR3 protein: CASTDRGQGYTF. The CDR3 DNA reads as TGTGCCAGCACGGACAGGGGGCAAGGCTACACCTTC.

This chain connects TRBV27 to TRBJ2-5; 8 bases match TRBD1. The CDR3 loop spans 16 amino acids. V dropped 1 base and J dropped 5; count of bases not matched to a gene: 9. Germline CDR1 is MNHEY and CDR2 is SMNVEV (reference sequence). The CDR3 here is CASSLYRTGGLETQYF. The CDR3 DNA is TGTGCCAGCAGTTTATATCGAACAGGGGGTCTTGAGACCCAGTACTTC.

The chain uses TRBV28 and TRBJ1-1; 9 bases are a match to TRBD1. Trimming took 1 base from V and 11 from J; bases not matched to a gene: 5. Germline V gene lookup returns CDR1 MDHEN and CDR2 SYDVKM. CDR3 length: 13 amino acids. The CDR3 sequence: CASSLLGTGRAFF. The CDR3 DNA follows: TGTGCCAGCAGTTTATTGGGGACAGGGCGGGCTTTCTTT.

The rearrangement uses TRBV5-6 and TRBJ1-5; no clear D gene. Trimming left V 0 bases short and J 9 bases short, with 13 bases between. Germline assignment: CDR1 SGHDT and CDR2 YYEEEE. The CDR3 runs 14 residues. CDR3 residues: CASSLGWGLAPQHF. The DNA of the CDR3 is TGTGCCAGCAGCTTGGGGTGGGGTCTGGCGCCCCAGCATTTT.

The chain uses TRBV2 and TRBJ2-7; weak D call: TRBD1 (5 bases). V dropped 7 bases and J dropped 2 bases, with 15 bases sitting between them. CDR3 length equals 14 residues. Germline V gene lookup returns CDR1 SNHLY and CDR2 FYNNEI. CDR3 DNA: TGTGCCAGCACCGTGGGGTCAGGGACCTACGAGCAGTACTTC. It is translated as CASTVGSGTYEQYF. The entire variable domain, with the rest obtained from reference TRBV2 and TRBJ2-7, is as follows: EPEVTQTPSHQVTQMGQEVILRCVPISNHLYFYWYRQILGQKVEFLVSFYNNEISEKSEIFDDQFSVERPDGSNFTLKIRSTKLEDSAMYFCASTVGSGTYEQYFGPGTRLTVT.

This chain connects TRBV5-5 to TRBJ1-1, with a possible D match to TRBD1 (6 bases). This CDR3 contains 14 residues. Germline assignment: CDR1 SGHKS and CDR2 YYEKEE (reference sequence). Trimming removed 2 bases from V and 1 base from J, with 9 bases in between. The CDR3 loop reads CASSFWDTNTEAFF. In DNA form, the CDR3 reads TGTGCCAGCAGCTTTTGGGACACGAACACTGAAGCTTTCTTT.

V and J are TRBV7-9 and TRBJ1-5; 9 bases align to TRBD1. Losses at the gene ends were 5 bases for V and 2 bases for J; bases not matched to a gene: 7. The CDR3 extends over 16 amino acids. Germline assignment: CDR1 SEHNR and CDR2 FQNEAQ (reference sequence). CDR3 region: CASSTWTGVGNQPQHF. The CDR3 DNA sequence: TGTGCCAGCAGCACCTGGACAGGGGTCGGCAATCAGCCCCAGCATTTT.

The chain employs TRBV7-9 and TRBJ2-3, with D tentatively TRBD1 or TRBD2 (6 bases each). From germline, CDR1 is SEHNR and CDR2 FQNEAQ (reference sequence). Trimming removed 5 bases at V and 1 base at J, with 13 bases between. This CDR3 spans 15 amino acids. The CDR3 is CASSPRGARTDTQYF. The CDR3 coding sequence is TGTGCCAGCAGCCCGAGGGGGGCTCGCACAGATACGCAGTATTTT.

The CDR3, as DNA: TGCAGCGTTGCCAGGGTTCCCTACGAGCAGTACTTC. It translates to CSVARVPYEQYF. The J gene is TRBJ2-7, the V gene TRBV29-1; tentative D call: TRBD1 (5 bases). This CDR3 is 12 amino acids long. Trimming took 4 bases from V and 2 from J, leaving 9 bases between them. The V gene's germline CDR1 is SQVTM and CDR2 ANQGSEA.

The chain is built from TRBV23-1 and TRBJ2-5; possible D gene TRBD1, 5 bases. TRBV23-1 is given ORF status, its function remaining uncertain. V lost 6 bases and J lost 3, with 8 bases in between. CDR3 length: 12 residues. For the CDR3, the DNA is TGCGCCAGCAGGGACACCGAAGAGACCCAGTACTTC. Its translation: CASRDTEETQYF.

V is TRBV2 and J is TRBJ2-1; no clear D gene. The CDR3 spans 12 residues. Germline CDR1 reads SNHLY; CDR2 reads FYNNEI. V was pared by 6 bases and J by 8 bases, with 11 bases between. CDR3 coding DNA: TGTGCCAGCAGGGACGACACTGATGAGCAGTTCTTC. Its protein product is CASRDDTDEQFF.

V usage is TRBV21-1 and J usage is TRBJ1-6; the D call in the table, TRBD1, was not verified against the DNA. TRBV21-1 is described as a pseudogene. The CDR3 extends over 16 amino acids. CDR3 protein: CATRTGATRYNSPLHF. CDR3 bases: TGTGCCACCCGGACAGGCGCTACCCGTTATAATTCACCCCTCCACTTT.

The chain links TRBV5-5 to TRBJ1-4; D not resolved. There are 15 residues in the CDR3. Trimming pared 1 base from V and 8 bases from J, leaving 15 bases between. Germline V lookup: CDR1 SGHKS, CDR2 YYEKEE (reference sequence). For the CDR3, the DNA is TGTGCCAGCAGCTTGTTATCCCGGGATTGGGAAAAACTGTTTTTT. Protein: CASSLLSRDWEKLFF. The entire variable domain, with the rest obtained from reference TRBV5-5 and TRBJ1-4, is as follows: DAGVTQSPTHLIKTRGQQVTLRCSPISGHKSVSWYQQVLGQGPQFIFQYYEKEERGRGNFPDRFSARQFPNYSSELNVNALLLGDSALYLCASSLLSRDWEKLFFGSGTQLSVL.

The chain has TRBV5-4 and TRBJ1-2; the match to TRBD1 covers 8 bases. Germline-derived CDR1 and CDR2 are SGHNT and YYREEE (reference sequence). V lost 3 bases to trimming and J lost 3 bases; unmatched junction nucleotides: 10. The CDR3 contains 16 residues. In DNA form, the CDR3 reads TGTGCCAGCAGCTCCCCTCCGGGACAGGCGGACTATGGCTACACCTTC. Translated, it gives CASSSPPGQADYGYTF.

CDR3 residues: CAISEGGLSNQPQHF. The CDR3 bases are TGTGCCATCAGTGAAGGAGGACTTAGCAATCAGCCCCAGCATTTT. The chain uses TRBV10-3 and TRBJ1-5; D not resolved. CDR3 length: 15 amino acids. Germline V gene sequence: CDR1 ENHRY, CDR2 SYGVKD. V gave up 3 bases and J gave up 0 bases, with 9 bases separating them.

The sample holds one count of this clone. The chain carries TRBV18 and TRBJ2-1, with 15 nucleotides matching TRBD2. The J segment lost 4 bases and the V segment lost 3 bases, leaving 1 base of the junction unmatched. This CDR3 has 16 amino acids. Germline lookup yields CDR1 KGHSH and CDR2 LQKENI. The CDR3 sequence is CASSPGLAGGYNEQFF. The CDR3 DNA is TGTGCCAGCTCACCGGGACTAGCGGGGGGTTACAATGAGCAGTTCTTC.

V gene TRBV30 combines with J gene TRBJ1-2; 7 positions match TRBD1. CDR3 length: 14 residues. Germline V lookup: CDR1 GTSNPN, CDR2 SVGIG (reference sequence). V lost 1 base and J lost 8; bases outside the gene matches: 10. CDR3 amino acids: CAWSGGGGLWGYTF. The DNA of the CDR3 is TGTGCCTGGAGTGGAGGGGGCGGGTTATGGGGCTACACCTTC. The variable domain in full, completed from reference TRBV30 and TRBJ1-2, reads SQTIHQWPATLVQPVGSPLSLECTVEGTSNPNLYWYRQAAGRGLQLLFYSVGIGQISSEVPQNLSASRPQDRQFILSSKKLLLSDSGFYLCAWSGGGGLWGYTFGSGTRLTVV.

The rearrangement joins TRBV19 to TRBJ1-5, with 8 bases identical to TRBD1. Germline trimming cut 6 bases from V and 0 bases from J; bases unmatched to any gene: 7. The CDR3 has 16 residues. From germline, CDR1 is LNHDA and CDR2 SQIVND (reference sequence). The CDR3 nucleotides are TGTGCCAGTAGCCGACAGGGGCCGTATAGCAATCAGCCCCAGCATTTT. It codes for CASSRQGPYSNQPQHF.

This clone turned up a few times. The rearrangement joins TRBV2 to TRBJ2-1, with 8 bases that match TRBD2. The CDR3 runs to 14 residues. CDR1 and CDR2 from the germline V gene are SNHLY and FYNNEI. The trim removed 8 bases at V and 4 bases at J, leaving 7 bases unmatched. CDR3 residues: CASALGLAYNEQFF. The CDR3 DNA reads TGTGCCAGCGCACTTGGACTAGCTTACAATGAGCAGTTCTTC.

This clone appeared a single time. V and J are TRBV28 and TRBJ2-7, with D hard to call. V gave up 3 bases and J gave up 5 bases, with 11 bases separating them. Per the germline V gene, CDR1 is MDHEN and CDR2 is SYDVKM. CDR3 length: 13 amino acids. CDR3 nucleotides: TGTGCCAGCAGTTTTCGGGTTGGGGACGAGCAGTACTTC. Encoded protein: CASSFRVGDEQYF.

In its sample, this clone was seen once. V is TRBV6-1 and J is TRBJ2-7, with TRBD2 as a possible D gene (6 bases). V dropped 3 bases and J dropped 0 bases, with 12 bases sitting between them. This CDR3 has 15 residues. Per germline, CDR1 MNHNS and CDR2 SASEGT. The CDR3 reads CASSEGTADSYEQYF. CDR3 nucleotide sequence: TGTGCCAGCAGTGAGGGGACTGCCGACTCCTACGAGCAGTACTTC.

V gene TRBV11-1 combines with J gene TRBJ2-1, with D possibly TRBD1 on 5 matching bases. V shed 2 bases and J shed 2 bases, with 10 bases lying between them. Per the germline V gene, CDR1 is SGHAT and CDR2 is FQDESV (reference sequence). The CDR3 totals 15 residues. The CDR3, as DNA: TGTGCCAGCAGCTTAACAGACAGAGCCTACAATGAGCAGTTCTTC. Translated, it gives CASSLTDRAYNEQFF. The variable domain in full, with the rest retrieved from reference TRBV11-1 and TRBJ2-1, is EAEVAQSPRYKITEKSQAVAFWCDPISGHATLYWYRQILGQGPELLVQFQDESVVDDSQLPKDRFSAERLKGVDSTLKIQPAELGDSAMYLCASSLTDRAYNEQFFGPGTRLTVL.

This chain uses TRBV15 with TRBJ1-5, with 7 bases identical to TRBD1. Germline lookup yields CDR1 LNHNV and CDR2 YYDKDF (reference sequence). The V gene end was trimmed by 1 base and the J gene end by 5 bases; junction bases not matched to a gene: 8. There are 16 residues in the CDR3. The chain's CDR3 is CATSRGWRDSDQPQHF. Written as DNA, the CDR3 is TGTGCCACCAGCAGAGGTTGGAGGGACAGTGATCAGCCCCAGCATTTT.

The chain joins TRBV21-1 to TRBJ1-2. TRBV21-1 is shown as a pseudogene. CDR3 length: 13 residues. The CDR3 DNA is TGTGCCAGCAGCAAAGATACCTCTCGGGACTACACCTTC. Encoded protein: CASSKDTSRDYTF.

The J gene is TRBJ1-2, the V gene TRBV5-1, with D tentatively TRBD1 (5 bases). Trimming shortened V by 4 bases and J by 4 bases, and 17 bases separated the two germline ends. This CDR3 comprises 15 residues. Germline CDR1 is SGHRS and CDR2 is YFSETQ. The CDR3 is CASSVDGTAVYGYTF. The CDR3, as DNA: TGCGCCAGCAGCGTGGACGGGACGGCGGTCTATGGCTACACCTTC.

The chain is built from TRBV19 and TRBJ2-5; D is perhaps TRBD1 (5 bases). V was clipped by 5 bases and J by 8 bases, with 15 bases between them. The CDR3 covers 13 residues. CDR1 is LNHDA, CDR2 SQIVND, per germline (reference sequence). DNA for the CDR3: TGTGCCAGTAGTTCTGGGGCTGCCGAAACCCAGTACTTC. Encoded protein: CASSSGAAETQYF.